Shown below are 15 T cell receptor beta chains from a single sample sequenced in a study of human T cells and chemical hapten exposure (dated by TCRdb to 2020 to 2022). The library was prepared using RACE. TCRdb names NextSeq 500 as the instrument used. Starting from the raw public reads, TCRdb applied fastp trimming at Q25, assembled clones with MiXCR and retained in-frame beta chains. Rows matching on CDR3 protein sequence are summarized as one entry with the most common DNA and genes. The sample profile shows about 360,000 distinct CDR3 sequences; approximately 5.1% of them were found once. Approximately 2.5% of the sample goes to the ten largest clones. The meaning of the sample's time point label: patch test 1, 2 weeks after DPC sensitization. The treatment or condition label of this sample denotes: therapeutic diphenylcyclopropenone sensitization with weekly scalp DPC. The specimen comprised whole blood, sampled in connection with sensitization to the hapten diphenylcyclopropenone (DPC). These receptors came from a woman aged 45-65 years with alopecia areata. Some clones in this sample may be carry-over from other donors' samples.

The CDR3 DNA is TGTGCCATCACCCAGGGGTCTGGTGAAAAACTGTTTTTT. It encodes CAITQGSGEKLFF. V gene TRBV10-3 combines with J gene TRBJ1-4, with D possibly TRBD1 on 6 matching bases. Trimming cost V 7 bases and J 7 bases, with 13 bases left between them. This CDR3 is built from 13 residues. Germline V gives CDR1 ENHRY, CDR2 SYGVKD.

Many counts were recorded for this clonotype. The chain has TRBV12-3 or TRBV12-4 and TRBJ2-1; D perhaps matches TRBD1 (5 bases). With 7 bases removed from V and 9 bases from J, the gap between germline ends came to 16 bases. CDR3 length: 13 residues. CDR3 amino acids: CASKGSPRGEQFF. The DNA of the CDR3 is TGTGCCAGCAAGGGGTCCCCTAGGGGTGAGCAGTTCTTC.

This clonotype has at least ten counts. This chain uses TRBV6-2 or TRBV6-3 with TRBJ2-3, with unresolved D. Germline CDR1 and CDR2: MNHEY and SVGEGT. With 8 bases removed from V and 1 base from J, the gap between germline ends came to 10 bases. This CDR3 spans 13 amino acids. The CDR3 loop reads CASQGFGTDTQYF. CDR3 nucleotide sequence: TGTGCCAGCCAAGGGTTTGGCACAGATACGCAGTATTTT.

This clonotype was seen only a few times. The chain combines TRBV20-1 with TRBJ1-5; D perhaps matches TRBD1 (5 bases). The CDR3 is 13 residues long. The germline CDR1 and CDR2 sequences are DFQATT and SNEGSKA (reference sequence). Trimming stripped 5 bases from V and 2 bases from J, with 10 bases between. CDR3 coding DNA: TGCAGTGCTCGCCGGGACGGCAATCAGCCCCAGCATTTT. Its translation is CSARRDGNQPQHF.

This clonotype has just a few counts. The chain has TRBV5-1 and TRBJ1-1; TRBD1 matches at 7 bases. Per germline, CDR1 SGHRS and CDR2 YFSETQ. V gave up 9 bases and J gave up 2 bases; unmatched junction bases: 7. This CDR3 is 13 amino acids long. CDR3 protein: CATRTGTNTEAFF. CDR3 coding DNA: TGCGCCACCCGGACAGGAACTAACACTGAAGCTTTCTTT.

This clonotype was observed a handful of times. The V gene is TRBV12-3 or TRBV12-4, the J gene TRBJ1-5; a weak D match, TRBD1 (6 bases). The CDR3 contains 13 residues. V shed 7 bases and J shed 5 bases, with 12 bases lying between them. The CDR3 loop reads CASTTGTDQPQHF. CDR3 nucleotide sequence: TGTGCCAGCACCACAGGGACGGATCAGCCCCAGCATTTT.

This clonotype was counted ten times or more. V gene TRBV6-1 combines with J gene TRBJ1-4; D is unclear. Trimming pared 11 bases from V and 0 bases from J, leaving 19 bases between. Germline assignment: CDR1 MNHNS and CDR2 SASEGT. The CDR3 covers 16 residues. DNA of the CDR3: TGTGCCTGCAAGAGGCCTAGGGAAGCAACTAATGAAAAACTGTTTTTT. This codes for CACKRPREATNEKLFF.

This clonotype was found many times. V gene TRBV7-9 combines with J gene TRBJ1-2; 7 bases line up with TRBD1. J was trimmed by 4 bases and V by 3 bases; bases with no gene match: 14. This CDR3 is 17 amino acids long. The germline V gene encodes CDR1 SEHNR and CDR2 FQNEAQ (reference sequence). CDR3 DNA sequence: TGTGCCAGCAGCTTCGGCCGGGACAGAAGGCTAGGCTATGGCTACACCTTC. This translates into CASSFGRDRRLGYGYTF.

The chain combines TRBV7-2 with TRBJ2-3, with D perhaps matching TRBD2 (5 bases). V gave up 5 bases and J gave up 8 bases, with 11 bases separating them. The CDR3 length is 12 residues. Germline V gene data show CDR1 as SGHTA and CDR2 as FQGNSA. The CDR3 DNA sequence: TGTGCCAGCAGCGAAACTAGGCGTACGCAGTATTTT. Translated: CASSETRRTQYF.

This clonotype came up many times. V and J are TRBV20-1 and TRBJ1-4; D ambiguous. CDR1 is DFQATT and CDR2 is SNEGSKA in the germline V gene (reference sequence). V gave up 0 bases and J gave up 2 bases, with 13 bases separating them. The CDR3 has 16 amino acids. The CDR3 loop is CSARDLQWLTNEKLFF. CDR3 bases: TGCAGTGCTAGAGATCTACAGTGGCTCACTAATGAAAAACTGTTTTTT.

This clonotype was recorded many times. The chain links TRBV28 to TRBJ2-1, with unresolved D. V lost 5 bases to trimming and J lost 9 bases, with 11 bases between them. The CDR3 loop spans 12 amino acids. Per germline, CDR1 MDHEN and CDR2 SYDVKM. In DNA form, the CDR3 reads TGTGCCAGCAGTCCCCTCACCGGTGAGCAGTTCTTC. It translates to CASSPLTGEQFF. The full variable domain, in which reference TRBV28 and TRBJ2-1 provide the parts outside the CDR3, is DVKVTQSSRYLVKRTGEKVFLECVQDMDHENMFWYRQDPGLGLRLIYFSYDVKMKEKGDIPEGYSVSREKKERFSLILESASTNQTSMYLCASSPLTGEQFFGPGTRLTVL.

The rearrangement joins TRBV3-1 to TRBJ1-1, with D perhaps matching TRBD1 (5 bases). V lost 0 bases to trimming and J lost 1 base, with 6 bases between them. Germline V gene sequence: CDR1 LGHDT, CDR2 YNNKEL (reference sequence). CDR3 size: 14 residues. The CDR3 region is CASSQERGNTEAFF. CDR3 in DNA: TGTGCCAGCAGCCAAGAAAGGGGGAACACTGAAGCTTTCTTT.

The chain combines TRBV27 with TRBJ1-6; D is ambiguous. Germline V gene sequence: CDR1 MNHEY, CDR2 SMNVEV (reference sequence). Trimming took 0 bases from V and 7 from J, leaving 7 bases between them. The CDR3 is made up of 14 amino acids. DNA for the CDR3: TGTGCCAGCAGTTTATCAGGGCCCAATTCACCCCTCCACTTT. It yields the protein CASSLSGPNSPLHF.

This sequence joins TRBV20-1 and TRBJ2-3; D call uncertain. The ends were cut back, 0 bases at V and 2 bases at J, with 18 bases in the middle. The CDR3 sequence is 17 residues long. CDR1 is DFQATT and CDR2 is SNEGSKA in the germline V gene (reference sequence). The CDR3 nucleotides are TGCAGTGCTAGAGATCACGGATCCGATTTAGCCACAGATACGCAGTATTTT. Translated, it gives CSARDHGSDLATDTQYF.

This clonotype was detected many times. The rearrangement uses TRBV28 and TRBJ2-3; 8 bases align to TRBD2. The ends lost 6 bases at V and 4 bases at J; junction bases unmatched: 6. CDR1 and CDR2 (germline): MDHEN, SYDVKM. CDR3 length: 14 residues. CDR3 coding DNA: TGTGCCAGCAGGATAAGCGGGAGTGCAGATACGCAGTATTTT. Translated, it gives CASRISGSADTQYF.